Listed below are T cell receptor beta chains from one sample, sequenced in a study of T cells after yellow fever vaccination. TCRdb redid the calling of the 5' RACE reads with MiXCR, one entry per CDR3 protein. This repertoire shows 150,000 to 200,000 distinct CDR3 sequences, roughly 9.6% found once; its top ten account for approximately 34%. The source was CD8+ T cells sorted from PBMCs, collected 15 days after the yellow fever booster vaccination. These TCRs come from a young man who received the YFV17D yellow fever vaccine. Both conserved end residues are part of each CDR3. D genes are given only for firm matches. Clone size is stated in some rows and not others, as once, few, many or a class when expanded.

>few|17|NA|TRBV4-1|TRBJ1-4
CASSSREVGTTNEKLFF
TGCGCCAGCAGCAGCAGGGAAGTGGGGACAACTAATGAAAAACTGTTTTTT
>NA|12|NA|TRBV6-2/TRBV6-3|TRBJ1-5
CASRGGNQPQHF
TGTGCCAGCAGGGGCGGCAATCAGCCCCAGCATTTT
>NA|15|NA|TRBV12-3/TRBV12-4|TRBJ1-2
CASSRTPSDHYGYTF
TGTGCCAGCAGTCGAACTCCCTCAGATCACTATGGCTACACCTTC
>NA|14|NA|TRBV19|TRBJ2-2
CAARQARNTGELFF
TGTGCCGCCCGCCAGGCTAGGAACACCGGGGAGCTGTTTTTT
>NA|18|NA|TRBV12-3/TRBV12-4|TRBJ1-1
CASSPRRGLAGRRTEAFF
TGTGCCAGCAGTCCCCGCCGCGGACTGGCGGGGAGACGGACTGAAGCTTTCTTT
>few|15|NA|TRBV4-3|TRBJ2-1
CASSQDGDLSDEQFF
TGCGCCAGCAGCCAAGATGGAGACCTTTCGGATGAGCAGTTCTTC
>NA|13|TRBD1|TRBV12-3/TRBV12-4|TRBJ2-2
CASTNRGLGELFF
TGTGCCAGCACTAACAGGGGGCTAGGGGAGCTGTTTTTT
>few|12|NA|TRBV7-9|TRBJ1-1
CASSFLDTEAFF
TGTGCCAGCAGCTTTTTGGACACTGAAGCTTTCTTT
>NA|15|NA|TRBV15|TRBJ1-6
CATSRDRDGNSPLHF
TGTGCCACCAGCAGAGATCGGGACGGAAATTCACCCCTCCACTTT
>few|14|NA|TRBV12-3/TRBV12-4|TRBJ2-1
CASRRIPTGGEQFF
TGTGCCAGCAGGCGAATACCGACCGGGGGTGAGCAGTTCTTC